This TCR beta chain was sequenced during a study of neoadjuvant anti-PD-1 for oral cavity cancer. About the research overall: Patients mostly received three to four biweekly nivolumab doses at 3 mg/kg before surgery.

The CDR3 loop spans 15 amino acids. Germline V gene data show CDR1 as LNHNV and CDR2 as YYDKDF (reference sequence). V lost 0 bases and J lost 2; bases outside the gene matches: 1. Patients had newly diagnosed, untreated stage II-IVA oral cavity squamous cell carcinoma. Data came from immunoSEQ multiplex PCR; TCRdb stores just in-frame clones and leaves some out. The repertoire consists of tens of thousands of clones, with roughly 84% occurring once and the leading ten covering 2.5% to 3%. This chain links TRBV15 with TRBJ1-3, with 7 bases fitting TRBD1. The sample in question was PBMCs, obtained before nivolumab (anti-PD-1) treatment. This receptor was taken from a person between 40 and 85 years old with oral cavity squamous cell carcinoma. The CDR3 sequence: CATSRDTGAGNTIYF. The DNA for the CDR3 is TGTGCCACCAGCAGAGATACAGGGGCTGGAAACACCATATATTTT.